The source of this T cell receptor beta chain is a study of cytomegalovirus exposure and HLA in healthy donors. PCR amplification relied on 60 Vbeta primers (plus 13 Jbeta primers). The repertoire was sequenced with immunoSEQ multiplex PCR; TCRdb's copy has only in-frame clones and lacks some. This sample has roughly 88,000 clones, with approximately 70% found just once. About this clone: The antigen is not known.

Germline CDR1 ENHRY, CDR2 SYGVKD. This CDR3 is built from 15 residues. V shed 6 bases, J shed 6 bases, and the junction held 7 bases outside the gene matches. Study-wide points: According to reports, the classifier identified cytomegalovirus status with high specificity and sensitivity. Per a later analysis, HLA-associated TCR beta chains showed more clonal expansion than other, equally common TCR beta chains. Sequencing had likely introduced a cluster of highly shared sequence variants as an artifact.

This chain uses TRBV10-3 with TRBJ2-3; 12 bases match TRBD2. The receptor comes from a man aged 45-65 years in good health and CMV-seronegative. What was sequenced was PBMCs. This chain's CDR3 is CAISSSGGADDTQYF. The DNA of the CDR3 is TGTGCCATCAGCTCTAGCGGGGGGGCCGACGATACGCAGTATTTT.